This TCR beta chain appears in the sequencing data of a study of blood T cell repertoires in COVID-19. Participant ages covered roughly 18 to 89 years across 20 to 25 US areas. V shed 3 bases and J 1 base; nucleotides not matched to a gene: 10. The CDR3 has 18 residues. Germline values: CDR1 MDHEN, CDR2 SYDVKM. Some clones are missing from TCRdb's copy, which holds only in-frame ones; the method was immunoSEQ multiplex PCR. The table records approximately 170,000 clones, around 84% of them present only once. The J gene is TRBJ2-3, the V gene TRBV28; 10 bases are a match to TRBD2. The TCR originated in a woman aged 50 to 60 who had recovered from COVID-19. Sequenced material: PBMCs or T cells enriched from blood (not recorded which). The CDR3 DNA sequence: TGTGCCAGCAGTTTGATATCTAGCGGGGGACGAGGCACAGATACGCAGTATTTT. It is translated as CASSLISSGGRGTDTQYF.